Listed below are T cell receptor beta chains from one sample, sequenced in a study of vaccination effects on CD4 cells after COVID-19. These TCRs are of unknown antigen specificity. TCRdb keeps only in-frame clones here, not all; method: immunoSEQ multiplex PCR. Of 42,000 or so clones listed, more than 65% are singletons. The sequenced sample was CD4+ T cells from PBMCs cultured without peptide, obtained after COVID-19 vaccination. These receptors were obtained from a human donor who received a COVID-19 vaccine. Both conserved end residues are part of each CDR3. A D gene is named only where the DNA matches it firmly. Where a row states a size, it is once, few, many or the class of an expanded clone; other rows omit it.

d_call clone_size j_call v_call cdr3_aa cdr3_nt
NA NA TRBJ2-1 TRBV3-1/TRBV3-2 CASSQVARNNEQFF TGTGCCAGCAGCCAAGTTGCTAGGAACAATGAGCAGTTCTTC
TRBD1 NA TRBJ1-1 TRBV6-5 CASRGTGSTEAFF TGTGCCAGCAGGGGGACAGGGAGCACTGAAGCTTTCTTT
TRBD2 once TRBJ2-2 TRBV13 CASSILGLAGVTGELFF TGTGCCAGCAGCATACTGGGACTAGCGGGGGTCACCGGGGAGCTGTTTTTT
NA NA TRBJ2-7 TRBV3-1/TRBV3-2 CASSLPGQGYEQYF TGTGCCAGCAGCCTCCCGGGACAAGGATACGAGCAGTACTTC
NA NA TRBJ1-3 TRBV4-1 CASSQDSGNTIYF TGCGCCAGCAGCCAAGATTCCGGAAACACCATATATTTT
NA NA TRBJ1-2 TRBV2 CARRGRDGYTF TGTGCCAGACGGGGCAGGGACGGCTACACCTTC
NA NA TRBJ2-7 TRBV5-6 CASSLLGPNPYEQYF TGTGCCAGCAGCTTACTCGGGCCAAACCCCTACGAGCAGTACTTC
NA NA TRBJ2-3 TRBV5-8 CASSRTGIWDTQYF TGTGCCAGCAGCCGGACGGGGATCTGGGATACGCAGTATTTT
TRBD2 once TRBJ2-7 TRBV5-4 CASSLAGVTNEQYF TGTGCCAGCAGCCTAGCGGGAGTTACTAACGAGCAGTACTTC
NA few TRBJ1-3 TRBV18 CASSPNPVGVGNTIYF TGTGCCAGCTCACCAAATCCCGTGGGGGTTGGAAACACCATATATTTT
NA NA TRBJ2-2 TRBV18 CASSPRSQGSTGELFF TGTGCCAGCTCACCAAGGTCACAGGGCTCTACCGGGGAGCTGTTTTTT
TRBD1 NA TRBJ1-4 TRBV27 CASSARTGGNEKLFF TGTGCCAGCAGTGCAAGGACAGGGGGAAATGAAAAACTGTTTTTT
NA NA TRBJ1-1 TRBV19 CATNTGYSLNTEAFF TGTGCCACCAATACAGGGTACTCCCTGAACACTGAAGCTTTCTTT
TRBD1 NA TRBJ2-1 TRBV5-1 CASSLGTGSYNEQFF TGCGCCAGCAGCTTGGGGACAGGCTCATACAATGAGCAGTTCTTC
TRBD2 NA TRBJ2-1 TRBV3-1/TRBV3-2 CASSPPAGSGRVSYNEQFF TGTGCCAGCAGCCCACCTGCGGGTAGCGGGAGGGTTTCCTACAATGAGCAGTTCTTC
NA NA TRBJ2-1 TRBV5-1 CASSLWERHNEQFF TGCGCCAGCAGCTTGTGGGAACGGCACAATGAGCAGTTCTTC
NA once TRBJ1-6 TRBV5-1 CASSLAEGRNSPLHF TGCGCCAGCAGCTTGGCCGAAGGACGTAATTCACCCCTCCACTTT
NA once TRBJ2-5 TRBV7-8 CASSLGLLLDETQYF TGTGCCAGCAGCTTAGGGTTACTGCTGGATGAGACCCAGTACTTC
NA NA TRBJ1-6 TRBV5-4 CASSLDTDNSPLHF TGTGCCAGCAGCTTGGATACAGATAATTCACCCCTCCACTTT
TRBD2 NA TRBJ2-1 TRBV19 CAGTSGGNYNEQFF TGTGCCGGAACTAGCGGGGGGAACTACAATGAGCAGTTCTTC
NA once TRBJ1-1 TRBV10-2 CASSEWELGEAFF TGCGCCAGCAGTGAGTGGGAATTGGGTGAAGCTTTCTTT
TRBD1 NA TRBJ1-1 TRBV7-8 CASSGDRGLEAFF TGTGCCAGCAGCGGCGACAGGGGACTAGAAGCTTTCTTT
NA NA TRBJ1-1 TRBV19 CASSMGQVVAEAFF TGTGCCAGTAGTATGGGGCAGGTTGTAGCTGAAGCTTTCTTT
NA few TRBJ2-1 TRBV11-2 CASSLDRGAYNEQFF TGTGCCAGCAGCTTAGATAGGGGAGCCTACAATGAGCAGTTCTTC
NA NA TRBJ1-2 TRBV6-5 CASRPMDSLYGYTF TGTGCCAGCAGACCAATGGACAGTCTTTATGGCTACACCTTC
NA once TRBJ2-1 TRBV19 CASTPGPYNEQFF TGTGCCAGTACCCCGGGACCGTACAATGAGCAGTTCTTC
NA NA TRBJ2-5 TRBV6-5 CASSDEETQYF TGTGCCAGCAGCGATGAGGAGACCCAGTACTTC
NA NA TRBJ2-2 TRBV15 CATSRDDRFPGELFF TGTGCCACCAGCAGAGATGACCGCTTCCCCGGGGAGCTGTTTTTT
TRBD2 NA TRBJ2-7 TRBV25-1 CASTLAGGDEQYF TGTGCCAGCACTCTAGCGGGAGGGGACGAGCAGTACTTC
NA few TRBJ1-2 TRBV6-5 CASRDTGRNYGYTF TGTGCCAGCAGAGATACAGGAAGAAACTATGGCTACACCTTC
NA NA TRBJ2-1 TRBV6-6 CASTRNPGVGTYNEQFF TGTGCCAGCACTCGTAATCCCGGAGTGGGGACCTACAATGAGCAGTTCTTC
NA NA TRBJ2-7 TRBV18 CASSPVDRAYEQYF TGTGCCAGCTCACCGGTGGACAGAGCCTACGAGCAGTACTTC
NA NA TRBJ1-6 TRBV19 CASSIAQEIRALHF TGTGCCAGTAGTATTGCCCAGGAGATCAGGGCCCTCCACTTT
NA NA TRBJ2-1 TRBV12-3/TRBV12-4 CASSFTGSGEQFF TGTGCCAGCAGTTTTACGGGATCGGGTGAGCAGTTCTTC
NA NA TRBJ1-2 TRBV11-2 CASSLGLGPNPVAGYTF TGTGCCAGCAGCTTAGGTTTAGGACCTAACCCGGTGGCGGGCTACACCTTC
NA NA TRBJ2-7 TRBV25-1 CASRETSRAYEQYF TGTGCCAGCAGGGAGACTTCTAGGGCCTACGAGCAGTACTTC
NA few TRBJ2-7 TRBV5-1 CASSLEEGFKEQYF TGCGCCAGCAGCTTGGAAGAGGGGTTTAAGGAGCAGTACTTC
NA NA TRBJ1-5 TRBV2 CASSGPGQPQHF TGTGCCAGCTCGGGGCCAGGCCAGCCCCAGCATTTT
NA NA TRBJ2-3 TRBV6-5 CASSFTPGEGDTQYF TGTGCCAGCAGTTTTACTCCGGGAGAGGGTGATACGCAGTATTTT
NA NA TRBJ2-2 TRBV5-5 CASSHVYAGIVTGELFF TGTGCCAGCAGCCATGTCTACGCGGGAATAGTCACCGGGGAGCTGTTTTTT
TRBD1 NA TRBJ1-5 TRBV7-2 CASSWTGPNQPQHF TGTGCCAGCAGCTGGACAGGACCCAATCAGCCCCAGCATTTT
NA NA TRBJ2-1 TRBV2 CASSELEGNSHEQFF TGTGCCAGCAGTGAATTGGAGGGCAATAGTCATGAGCAGTTCTTC
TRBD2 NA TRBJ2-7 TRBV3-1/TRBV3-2 CASSQLGAGGPWEQYF TGTGCCAGCAGCCAATTAGGAGCGGGAGGGCCGTGGGAGCAGTACTTC
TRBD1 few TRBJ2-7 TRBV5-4 CASSRTGSHYEQYF TGTGCCAGCAGCAGGACAGGATCCCACTACGAGCAGTACTTC
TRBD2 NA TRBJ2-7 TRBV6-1 CASSEVPRGSGRGEQYF TGTGCCAGCAGTGAAGTCCCCCGGGGTAGCGGGAGGGGTGAGCAGTACTTC
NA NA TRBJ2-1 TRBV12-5 CASGLENEQFF TGTGCTAGTGGTTTGGAAAATGAGCAGTTCTTC
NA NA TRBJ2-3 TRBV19 CASSKWDVDTQYF TGTGCCAGTAGTAAATGGGACGTAGATACGCAGTATTTT
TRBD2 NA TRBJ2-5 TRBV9 CASSARIAGGKETQYF TGTGCCAGCAGCGCGAGGATAGCGGGAGGTAAAGAGACCCAGTACTTC
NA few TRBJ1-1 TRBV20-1 CSASRGAGEAFF TGCAGTGCTAGTCGAGGGGCGGGTGAAGCTTTCTTT
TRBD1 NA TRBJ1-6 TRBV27 CASSPMTGGSGVPLHF TGTGCCAGCAGCCCTATGACAGGGGGAAGCGGTGTCCCCCTCCACTTT
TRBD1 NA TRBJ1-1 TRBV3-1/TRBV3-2 CASTNRFGDRLNTEAFF TGTGCCAGCACCAATAGATTCGGGGACAGATTAAACACTGAAGCTTTCTTT